This TCR beta chain appears in the sequencing data of a study of blood T cell repertoires in COVID-19. Overall study: The United States, Italy and Spain were the sources of the acute and convalescent COVID-19 samples. From T cells, B-cell-depleted T cells, or PBMCs came the material, which was cDNA or gDNA.

The germline V gene encodes CDR1 SGHVS and CDR2 FNYEAQ. There are 15 residues in the CDR3. V was pared by 5 bases and J by 7 bases, with 13 bases of the junction left unmatched. The protocol was immunoSEQ multiplex PCR, while the TCRdb copy is restricted to in-frame clones and leaves out a portion. The sample lists roughly 250,000 clones, roughly nine tenths occurring once. The specimen was peripheral blood. This chain joins TRBV7-6 and TRBJ2-5, with 7 bases aligning to TRBD2. The sequence came from a man between 60 and 70 years old who had recovered from COVID-19. CDR3 DNA sequence: TGTGCCAGCAGCGTCGGGACTACCAAGAGTGCGACCCAGTACTTC. Translated: CASSVGTTKSATQYF. Complete variable domain (other parts from reference TRBV7-6 and TRBJ2-5): GAGVSQSPRYKVTKRGQDVALRCDPISGHVSLYWYRQALGQGPEFLTYFNYEAQQDKSGLPNDRFSAERPEGSISTLTIQRTEQRDSAMYRCASSVGTTKSATQYFGPGTRLLVL.